The clone carrying this TCR beta chain was detected once. Other DNA sequences of this sample code for an identical CDR3. Positively selected for CCR7, the CD45RO-negative cells used as naive CD8 cells excluded terminally differentiated effector memory CD45RA+ cells. This entry comes from a study of shared clonotypes between healthy human individuals. This CDR3 is 13 amino acids long. The ends were cut back, 4 bases at V and 2 bases at J, with 6 bases in the middle. Germline-derived CDR1 and CDR2 are SGHNT and YENEEA. The method was immunoSEQ multiplex PCR; TCRdb's version includes in-frame clones alone and lacks a portion of them. The profile shows some 2,100,000 clones, more than 85% of them singletons.

The sequenced material came from naive CD8+ T cells from PBMCs. This sequence was found in a man aged 18 to 35 in good health. Some clones in this sample may be carry-over from other donors' samples. The gene calls are TRBV11-3 and TRBJ2-1; TRBD1 is a possible D gene (5 bases). The CDR3 is CASSSTAYNEQFF. CDR3 nucleotide sequence: TGTGCCAGCAGCTCGACAGCCTACAATGAGCAGTTCTTC.